This T cell receptor beta chain was recovered during a study of cytomegalovirus exposure and HLA in healthy donors (dated by TCRdb to 2016 to 2017). Background for the entire study: According to an earlier analysis of a few hundred of the donors, some 170 million T cells yielded some 110 million unique TCR beta sequences and about 300 Gb of sequence data. HLA typing included class I and class II loci at four-digit resolution. On average, roughly 240,000 unique TCR beta nucleotide sequences were sequenced per donor among about 400 genotyped donors of the cohort, with 15% to 20% of those sequences being non-productive. An earlier analysis of some 500 of the donors applied high-throughput TCR beta sequencing to assess whether each TCR beta V gene segment acted as functional or pseudogenic. Donor age, sex, ethnicity and CMV serostatus were compiled alongside the repertoire data. An early release that covered more than 550 HLA-typed donors contained approximately 300 gigabases of sequencing data and tens of millions of unique TCR sequences. In a later genetic analysis, genome-wide SNP genotypes for 398 of the 666 donors were used, and that subset was treated as a discovery cohort. To predict cytomegalovirus infection status, the study combined high-throughput TCR immunosequencing, statistical association of individual TCRs with disease status, and machine learning. Besides the first cohort of around 700 subjects, a separate validation cohort made up of some 110 different subjects was used. A later analysis re-examined previously published TCR beta repertoires from 610 or so donors and added high-resolution HLA genotyping to investigate patterns of TCR occurrence. Among the approximately 420 genotyped donors, around 81% belonged to the genetic ancestry cluster associated with self-reported Caucasian donors. Every repertoire in the discovery cohort had been generated on one and the same sequencing platform. Several DR-DQ haplotypes were handled as single units for association and clustering because linkage in the cohort was strong. The T cell repertoires of some 700 subjects were profiled by immunosequencing and related to cytomegalovirus serostatus. The study aimed to test whether cataloging public T cell receptors could reveal signatures of past pathogen exposure. Typing coverage varied by locus: roughly 620-640 donors for A, B, C, DRB1 and DQB1; roughly 560 for DQA1; approximately 610 for DPA1; about 450 for DPB1. The later analysis used no new phenotypic data to find candidate immune exposures, relying instead on TCR beta sequences and their occurrence across donors.

This clone came up a few times. Its target antigen remains unknown. No qualities accompany the bases; no much larger clone lies one base away. Library prep was done by the immunoSEQ multiplex PCR assay. A mixture of 60 forward primers for TCR Vbeta segments and 13 reverse primers for TCR Jbeta segments was used in the multiplex PCR. Amplification of the CDR3 region of rearranged TCR beta genes was performed with a multiplex PCR assay on genomic DNA. On the Illumina HiSeq System, the amplified TCR beta libraries were sequenced as 87-base-pair reads. In the paper's pipeline: A later analysis counted 65 million to 90 million unique TCR beta chains across the 500 to 850 repertoires, and approximately 11 million of these chains were shared by at least two donors. Raw reads were error-corrected and collapsed into unique sequences with a nearest-neighbor algorithm that merged closely related sequences to remove PCR and sequencing errors. CDR3 sequences were aligned to IMGT reference sequences to assign V, D and J gene segments. Each retained sequence needed at least a six-nucleotide match to both a V gene segment and a J gene segment. A rearrangement was called productive if the CDR3 had no stop codons and remained in frame with V and J, and every other rearrangement was called non-productive. Following IMGT convention, CDR3 was defined as the stretch from the second conserved V-encoded cysteine up to the conserved J-encoded phenylalanine. The earlier analysis of some 540 of the donors excluded any sequence lacking an unambiguous match to a single V gene segment. An earlier analysis of around 600 of the donors classified V segments as functional when productive rearrangements were above 56.7% and as segregating when the standard deviation between donors was above 5%. A statistical classification framework was developed to diagnose cytomegalovirus status using the catalog of TCR beta chain sequences. In a later analysis, TCR nucleotide sequences were compared against IMGT/GENE-DB human TR gene sequences so that V and J genes could be assigned. A later analysis assigned CDR3 sequences and most-parsimonious VDJ recombination scenarios with the TCRdist pipeline. A later analysis defined each TCR beta chain by its CDR3 amino acid sequence plus V-gene family, and excluded reads lacking a unique V-gene family. In a later analysis, around 600 highly shared, low-generation-probability nucleotide sequences were removed to address suspected cross-contamination and a sequencing artifact. A later analysis calculated a clonal expansion index for each public chain from normalized within-repertoire ranks of inferred template counts. Generation probabilities in a later analysis came from a VDJ recombination model fitted to out-of-frame rearrangements, and those results were checked against IGoR. In a later analysis, TCR-TCR, TCR-HLA and TCR-CMV co-occurrence was scored with hypergeometric tests, and a repertoire-size bias correction was applied to TCR pairs. A later analysis estimated false discovery rates by permuting HLA or CMV assignments 20 times. A later analysis grouped co-occurring TCRs with DBSCAN, adding TCRdist sequence similarity when clustering within HLA-allele-positive subsets. Repertoires with fewer than 30,000 or more than 120,000 public chains were left out of co-occurrence clustering, as were a handful of repertoires with anomalous nucleotide sharing. TCRdb limited this immuneACCESS table to in-frame rearrangements with V and J called. A share of clones is missing; checked studies link under half to unresolved V genes, and the rest is unexplained. The DNA was the basis for D and trimming; V, J and clone size are from that table. The sample table contains about 150,000 clones; only one count was recorded for about 68% of them. Approximately 1.3% of the sample is taken by the ten largest.

General conclusions and limits of the study: In a later analysis, several top co-occurrence clusters were reported to appear linked to parvovirus B19, influenza, CMV and Epstein-Barr virus. Strong co-occurrence of HLA alleles, especially DR and DQ, made assigning TCR associations to individual alleles difficult. Fewer than 20 rarely observed V segments, including chromosome 9 orphons, were excluded from the earlier analysis of several hundred of the donors because counts were too low. Immune exposure information for the cohort was limited to CMV serostatus. In a later analysis, TCR association rates were found to vary across HLA loci, with the most associated TCRs seen for DRB1 alleles and the fewest for HLA-C alleles. In the study, 150 to 200 TCR beta chains were listed as associated with cytomegalovirus. The classifier was reported to diagnose cytomegalovirus status with high specificity and sensitivity in both the original cohort and the validation cohort. Compared with the roughly 710-donor mean, donors in an Asian-associated ancestry cluster had fewer N-insertions in productive TCRs, according to a later genetic analysis. A further reported finding was that TCR beta sequences accurately predicted the HLA-A and HLA-B alleles for most subjects in the first cohort. Across donors, most TCR sequences were observed very rarely, whereas some public TCRs were present in many individuals. A later genetic analysis associated a missense DCLRE1C variant with V-gene and J-gene trimming of TCR beta chains, and an independent cohort replicated the association. According to the authors, the approach could potentially be generalized to other disease states and immunological phenotypes. The cohort was sequenced for TCR beta chains only, and without alpha or paired-chain data the features that could be detected were limited. Sequencing depth was assumed to be roughly uniform across donors in the presence/absence analyses, though that assumption may not hold. Correlated functional status among segregating V segments might be attributable to linkage disequilibrium, but an unknown experimental factor could not be ruled out. A later analysis found that HLA-associated TCR beta chains were more clonally expanded and had lower generation probabilities than equally common non-associated chains. According to a later analysis, most CMV-associated TCR beta chains appeared to be HLA-restricted, and the HLA associations seemed to be driven largely by CMV exposure. A group of highly shared sequence variants was considered likely to be a technical artifact of the sequencing pipeline. In an earlier analysis of about 600 of the donors, most TCR beta V segments appeared in productive rearrangements about 87% or about 30% of the time, broadly matching IMGT annotations. HLA typing was unavailable for some donors at each locus, so association tests used only the typed subset. In vitro tests confirmed that a few of the cytomegalovirus-associated TCR beta chains recognize cytomegalovirus antigens. A later analysis associated about 17,000 TCR beta sequences with specific HLA alleles at a false discovery rate of 0.05.

The cohort consisted of 650 to 850 healthy bone marrow donors. At the time of sampling, all cohort members were nominally healthy, though unrecorded immune exposures were likely present. The donor tested CMV seronegative and was one of the 352 seronegative cohort members. A peripheral blood sample was provided by each donor, and peripheral blood mononuclear cells were used for TCR beta sequencing. The Qiagen DNeasy Blood Extraction Kit was used to extract genomic DNA from the blood cell samples. This clonotype was obtained from a man between 18 and 29 years old in good health and CMV-seronegative. The sequenced material came from PBMCs.

The bases read TGTGCCAGCAGCCAGACAGGGGGGGGCGAGCAGTACTTC. This yields the protein CASSQTGGGEQYF. The sequence joins TRBV7-9 to TRBJ2-7; the junction holds 9 bases that match TRBD1. Including cysteine and phenylalanine, the CDR3 has 13 amino acids. The DNA shown is the 39-base CDR3, in frame from base 1. Relative to germline, V is missing 5 bases and J is missing 6 bases, with 5 bases of the junction outside any gene match. From the germline V gene (reference sequence), CDR1 is SEHNR and CDR2 is FQNEAQ.